This TCR beta chain was recorded in a study of blood T cell repertoires in COVID-19. Study summary: From T cells, B-cell-depleted T cells, or PBMCs came the material, which was cDNA or gDNA.

Of note for this clone: Other DNA sequences within the sample encode an identical CDR3.

The data were produced by immunoSEQ multiplex PCR, yet TCRdb's version contains in-frame clones alone and is incomplete. Among about 210,000 clones listed, 80% were seen once. The clonotype comes from a woman in her seventies with acute or convalescent COVID-19. Sequenced sample: peripheral blood.

The CDR3 DNA is TGCGCCAGCAGTCGGGAAGGAGGCACCGGGGAGCTGTTTTTT. Residues: CASSREGGTGELFF. The chain employs TRBV5-1 and TRBJ2-2; the D gene is possibly TRBD2 (5 bases). This CDR3 has 14 residues. CDR1 and CDR2 from the germline V gene are SGHRS and YFSETQ. Between the trimmed V and J ends, which lost 5 bases and 4 bases, there was a span of 12 bases.